These 10 T cell receptor beta chains share one sample of origin, sequenced in a study of CD8 T cells in Susac syndrome. RNA in amounts of about 0.5 to 1 ug was reverse transcribed with random hexamers. TCRdb ran MiXCR on the immunoSEQ multiplex PCR reads and lists one entry per CDR3 protein. This sample has about 120,000 distinct CDR3 sequences; approximately 94% occur once, and the top ten carry just over 0.095%. Input material: CD4+ T cells from PBMCs. The source of these receptors is a human donor in good health.

This chain links TRBV7-9 with TRBJ1-5, with a possible D match to TRBD1 (5 bases). The germline V and J ends were trimmed by 3 bases and 5 bases, with 8 bases remaining between them. The CDR3 loop spans 13 amino acids. Per the germline V gene, CDR1 is SEHNR and CDR2 is FQNEAQ (reference sequence). The CDR3 spells CASSFDRYQPQHF. The CDR3 nucleotides are TGTGCCAGCAGCTTTGACAGATATCAGCCCCAGCATTTT.

The gene calls are TRBV3-1 and TRBJ2-1; D possibly corresponds to TRBD1 (5 bases). Per germline, CDR1 LGHDT and CDR2 YNNKEL (reference sequence). Trimming removed 4 bases at V and 2 bases at J, with 12 bases between. The CDR3 contains 15 residues. CDR3 in DNA: TGTGCCAGCAGCCCATCTTGGGGCCCCTACAATGAGCAGTTCTTC. It specifies CASSPSWGPYNEQFF.

The genes are TRBV23-1 and TRBJ2-7; D remains unclear. TRBV23-1 is treated as an ORF (open reading frame) with a function not yet certain. The CDR3 extends over 13 amino acids. The ends were cut back, 8 bases at V and 2 bases at J, with 13 bases in the middle. CDR3 in DNA: TGCGCCAGCTTACGGACGGTACCCTACGAGCAGTACTTC. Translating gives CASLRTVPYEQYF.

The rearrangement joins TRBV7-8 to TRBJ2-3; no definite D call. The CDR3 is 13 residues long. The V gene lost 7 bases and the J gene lost 7 bases, with 15 bases spanning the gap. Germline CDR1 SGHVS, CDR2 FQNEAQ. Here the CDR3 reads CASIPPLDHTQYF. The CDR3 DNA is TGTGCCAGCATCCCACCCCTCGACCATACGCAGTATTTT.

The chain recombines TRBV6-5 with TRBJ1-6; maybe TRBD1 (5 bases). The CDR3 runs 16 residues. Trimming pared 3 bases from V and 8 bases from J, leaving 17 bases between. CDR1 and CDR2 from the germline V gene are MNHEY and SVGAGI. The CDR3 here is CASSYVDGVGDSPLHF. The CDR3 DNA follows: TGTGCCAGCAGTTATGTCGATGGCGTGGGGGATTCACCCCTCCACTTT.

The rearrangement uses TRBV30 and TRBJ2-2; D may be TRBD2 (7 bases). The CDR3 totals 14 residues. Trimming took 0 bases from V and 3 from J, leaving 8 bases between them. Germline CDR1 reads GTSNPN; CDR2 reads SVGIG (reference sequence). Here the CDR3 reads CAWSVGGHTGELFF. DNA for the CDR3: TGTGCCTGGAGTGTGGGGGGGCACACCGGGGAGCTGTTTTTT.

DNA of the CDR3: TGTGCCAGCGGGGGCACCGGGGAGCTGTTTTTT. This codes for CASGGTGELFF. The chain has TRBV28 and TRBJ2-2; D could derive from TRBD1 or TRBD2 (5 bases each). Germline loops: CDR1 MDHEN, CDR2 SYDVKM. CDR3 length: 11 residues. The germline V and J ends were trimmed by 8 bases and 4 bases, with 5 bases remaining between them.

The J gene is TRBJ2-5, the V gene TRBV6-6, with 10 bases identical to TRBD2. Germline V gives CDR1 MNHNY, CDR2 SVGAGI (reference sequence). V lost 5 bases to trimming and J lost 5 bases; unmatched junction nucleotides: 8. CDR3 size: 15 residues. Here the CDR3 reads CASSQPSGSGETQYF. The CDR3 DNA reads as TGTGCCAGCAGTCAACCTAGCGGGAGTGGGGAGACCCAGTACTTC.

V usage is TRBV19 and J usage is TRBJ1-1, with a tentative D call TRBD1 (5 bases). Germline V CDR1 and CDR2: LNHDA, SQIVND (reference sequence). The V gene lost 5 bases and the J gene lost 6 bases, with 13 bases spanning the gap. The CDR3 has 13 amino acids. The CDR3 DNA follows: TGTGCCAGTAGTGCGCAGGGTGGGGCTGAAGCTTTCTTT. It translates to CASSAQGGAEAFF.

V usage is TRBV2 and J usage is TRBJ1-1; possibly TRBD1 for D (5 bases). CDR3 size: 14 residues. V lost 6 bases, J lost 8 bases, and 19 bases lay in between. The germline gives CDR1 SNHLY, CDR2 FYNNEI. CDR3 amino acids: CASRKDTPEGEAFF. As DNA, the CDR3 is TGTGCCAGCAGGAAGGACACTCCCGAGGGGGAAGCTTTCTTT.